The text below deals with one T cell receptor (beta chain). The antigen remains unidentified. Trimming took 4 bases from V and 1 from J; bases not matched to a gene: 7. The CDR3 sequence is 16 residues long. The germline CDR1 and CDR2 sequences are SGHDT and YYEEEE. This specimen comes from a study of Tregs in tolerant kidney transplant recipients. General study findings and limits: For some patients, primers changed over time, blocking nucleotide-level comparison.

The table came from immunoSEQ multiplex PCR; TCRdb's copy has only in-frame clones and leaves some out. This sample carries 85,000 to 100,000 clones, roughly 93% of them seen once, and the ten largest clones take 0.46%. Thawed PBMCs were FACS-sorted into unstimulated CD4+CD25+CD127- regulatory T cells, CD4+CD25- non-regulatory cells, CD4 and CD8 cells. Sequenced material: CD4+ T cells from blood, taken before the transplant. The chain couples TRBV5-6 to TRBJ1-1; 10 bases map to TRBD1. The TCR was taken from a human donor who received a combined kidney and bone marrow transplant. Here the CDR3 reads CASSQDRGWSNTEAFF. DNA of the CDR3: TGTGCCAGCAGCCAGGACAGGGGGTGGTCGAACACTGAAGCTTTCTTT.